Shown below are 18 T cell receptor beta chains from a single sample sequenced in a study of beta chain features in type 1 diabetes. What these receptors recognize is not known. What was sequenced were expressed TCRB transcripts, since all of the isolated RNA had been reverse transcribed. The protocol was immunoSEQ multiplex PCR, while the TCRdb copy is restricted to in-frame clones and leaves out a portion. There are more than 100,000 clones in the sample; under 30% occur only once, and 0.53% lies in the top ten. Study-level points and caveats: Shortening that was moderate but significant affected the TCRB CDR3s of Type 1 diabetes patients in all four CD4+ subsets.

What was sequenced was central memory CD4+ T cells from blood. These receptors came from a young woman with type 1 diabetes.

The chain links TRBV10-3 to TRBJ1-1; weak D call: TRBD1 (6 bases). Trimming shortened V by 6 bases and J by 5 bases, and 13 bases separated the two germline ends. The CDR3 runs 13 residues. Germline lookup yields CDR1 ENHRY and CDR2 SYGVKD. In DNA form, the CDR3 reads TGTGCCATCAGAGCAGGGGTTTGGACTGAAGCTTTCTTT. Translated: CAIRAGVWTEAFF.

This clone turned up a few times. The V gene is TRBV7-9, the J gene TRBJ2-1; 7 bases match TRBD2. The CDR3 length is 14 residues. After removal of 4 bases from V and 3 bases from J, the junction contained 3 bases not matched to a gene. Per germline, CDR1 SEHNR and CDR2 FQNEAQ (reference sequence). The CDR3 here is CASSSGGDYNEQFF. CDR3 coding DNA: TGTGCCAGCAGCTCTGGGGGGGACTACAATGAGCAGTTCTTC.

The CDR3 region is CASRLFTGANVLTF. CDR3 nucleotide sequence: TGTGCCAGCAGGCTATTTACTGGGGCCAACGTCCTGACTTTC. The J gene is TRBJ2-6, the V gene TRBV5-4; D unresolved. Trimming took off 5 bases at V and 2 bases at J, with 8 bases between the two ends. Germline CDR1 SGHNT, CDR2 YYREEE (reference sequence). The CDR3 runs to 14 residues.

This clone was counted between two and nine times. The V call is TRBV30, the J call TRBJ1-5; possibly TRBD1 for D (6 bases). V dropped 2 bases and J dropped 6 bases, with 14 bases sitting between them. There are 14 residues in the CDR3. Germline-derived CDR1 and CDR2 are GTSNPN and SVGIG (reference sequence). Here the CDR3 reads CAWSTDHRVQPQHF. CDR3 DNA: TGTGCCTGGAGTACCGATCACAGGGTTCAGCCCCAGCATTTT.

The V call is TRBV5-1, the J call TRBJ2-1; 16 bases line up with TRBD2. Looked up from germline, CDR1 is SGHRS and CDR2 is YFSETQ. V was clipped by 4 bases and J by 10 bases; unmatched bases: 2. The CDR3 runs to 14 residues. DNA for the CDR3: TGCGCCAGCAGCGTGGGACTAGCGGGAGGGGAGCAGTTCTTC. Translated, it gives CASSVGLAGGEQFF.

This chain uses TRBV7-9 with TRBJ2-3; D perhaps matches TRBD2 (6 bases). CDR1 and CDR2 from the germline V gene are SEHNR and FQNEAQ (reference sequence). Trimming removed 1 base from V and 3 bases from J, with 17 bases in between. The CDR3 length is 17 residues. CDR3 sequence (DNA): TGTGCCAGCAGCTTAGGGAGGGTGAGCGCAGGTACAGATACGCAGTATTTT. Its protein product is CASSLGRVSAGTDTQYF.

The chain carries TRBV2 and TRBJ1-5; 7 bases match TRBD1. Germline CDR1 is SNHLY and CDR2 is FYNNEI. V lost 3 bases and J lost 6; bases outside the gene matches: 11. CDR3 length equals 16 residues. CDR3 loop: CASSDDTGVFGQPQHF. The CDR3 region has the DNA TGTGCCAGCAGTGACGATACAGGGGTCTTTGGTCAGCCCCAGCATTTT.

CDR3 sequence reads: CAWSEAGGQPQHF. The CDR3 nucleotides read TGTGCCTGGAGTGAAGCAGGGGGACAGCCCCAGCATTTT. The V and J genes are TRBV30 and TRBJ1-5; the match to TRBD1 covers 7 bases. The CDR3 is 13 amino acids. Germline V gene sequence: CDR1 GTSNPN, CDR2 SVGIG (reference sequence). The J segment lost 7 bases and the V segment lost 1 base, leaving 4 bases of the junction unmatched.

V gene TRBV28 combines with J gene TRBJ2-7; 10 bases align to TRBD1. CDR1 is MDHEN and CDR2 is SYDVKM in the germline V gene. V lost 6 bases, J lost 7 bases, and 9 bases stayed unmatched. CDR3 size: 14 residues. The CDR3 loop reads CASSHRQGAEEQYF. The CDR3 nucleotides read TGTGCCAGCAGCCACAGACAGGGGGCGGAAGAGCAGTACTTC.

A few counts support this clone. The V and J genes are TRBV5-1 and TRBJ2-7; D may be TRBD1 (6 bases). V was trimmed by 4 bases and J by 2 bases, leaving 13 bases between them. Germline CDR1 is SGHRS and CDR2 is YFSETQ. CDR3 length: 14 residues. CDR3 sequence: CASSRDKGTYEQYF. DNA for the CDR3: TGCGCCAGCAGCAGGGACAAGGGGACCTACGAGCAGTACTTC.

The V gene is TRBV7-2, the J gene TRBJ2-5, with D perhaps matching TRBD2 (5 bases). The germline gives CDR1 SGHTA, CDR2 FQGNSA. The CDR3 has 11 amino acids. Trimming took 5 bases from V and 11 from J, leaving 12 bases between them. The CDR3 protein is CASSDGIWQYF. The CDR3 DNA is TGTGCCAGCAGCGACGGGATCTGGCAGTACTTC.

This clone was seen a few times. One end of the junction is discordant with germline, which a read error may explain. This chain uses TRBV5-1 with TRBJ2-1, with a possible D match to TRBD2 (6 bases). The CDR3 covers 14 residues. Per the germline V gene, CDR1 is SGHRS and CDR2 is YFSETQ. CDR3 sequence: CATNTGEVYSEQFF. The CDR3 region has the DNA TGCGCCACCAACACGGGGGAAGTATACAGTGAGCAGTTCTTC.

This clone appeared a few times. The CDR3 spells CASSPRTEPYGYTF. In nucleotides, the CDR3 is TGTGCCAGCAGTCCACGGACAGAACCATATGGCTACACCTTC. The rearrangement links TRBV27 to TRBJ1-2; possibly TRBD1 for D (6 bases). CDR3 length: 14 residues. Germline CDR1 reads MNHEY; CDR2 reads SMNVEV (reference sequence). V lost 5 bases to trimming and J lost 5 bases, with 15 bases between them.

In this sample, this clone turned up a few times. V is TRBV2 and J is TRBJ1-4; 11 nucleotides align to TRBD1. After removal of 6 bases from V and 6 bases from J, the junction contained 12 bases not matched to a gene. Germline values: CDR1 SNHLY, CDR2 FYNNEI. This CDR3 is built from 17 residues. The chain's CDR3 is CASSPGQGARRDEKLFF. The CDR3, as DNA: TGTGCCAGCAGCCCCGGACAGGGGGCGCGTCGGGATGAAAAACTGTTTTTT.

The chain carries TRBV27 and TRBJ2-7, with a weak D call TRBD1 (6 bases). Germline V gene lookup returns CDR1 MNHEY and CDR2 SMNVEV (reference sequence). The CDR3 consists of 16 residues. Between the trimmed V and J ends, which lost 4 bases and 0 bases, there was a span of 16 bases. The CDR3 sequence: CASSYQGARGSYEQYF. For the CDR3, the DNA is TGTGCCAGCAGTTACCAAGGGGCCAGGGGCTCCTACGAGCAGTACTTC.

Regarding this clone: One end of the junction varies from germline; a read error may be responsible. The CDR3 spells CAFGDRETLFF. In DNA, the CDR3 is TGTGCCTTCGGGGACAGGGAAACACTGTTTTTT. The rearrangement joins TRBV28 to TRBJ1-4, with 9 bases matching TRBD1. Germline assignment: CDR1 MDHEN and CDR2 SYDVKM. The CDR3 sequence is 11 residues long.

The V gene is TRBV28, the J gene TRBJ1-1; TRBD1 matches at 10 bases. Germline trimming cut 4 bases from V and 5 bases from J; bases unmatched to any gene: 4. Germline lookup yields CDR1 MDHEN and CDR2 SYDVKM. CDR3 length equals 14 residues. The CDR3 bases are TGTGCCAGCAGTTCGGGACAGGGGTGGACTGAAGCTTTCTTT. Residues: CASSSGQGWTEAFF.

The table lists this clone with a few counts. The genes are TRBV7-9 and TRBJ1-5; D remains unclear. The CDR3 covers 15 residues. Germline lookup yields CDR1 SEHNR and CDR2 FQNEAQ (reference sequence). Trimming took off 3 bases at V and 2 bases at J, with 11 bases between the two ends. CDR3 loop: CASSFSGSGNQPQHF. The CDR3 coding sequence is TGTGCCAGCAGCTTTTCGGGTAGTGGCAATCAGCCCCAGCATTTT.